Following are 25 T cell receptor beta chains from one sample sequenced in a study of beta chain features in type 1 diabetes. Reverse transcription of all isolated RNA meant that expressed TCRB transcripts were sequenced. Some clones are missing from TCRdb's copy, which holds only in-frame ones; the method was immunoSEQ multiplex PCR. The sample includes around 310,000 clones, approximately 11% of them seen just once. Source material: naive CD4+ T cells from blood. The receptors shown here come from a woman in her 30s in good health.

The gene calls are TRBV29-1 and TRBJ1-1, with a possible D match to TRBD1 (5 bases). CDR3 length: 11 residues. Germline lookup yields CDR1 SQVTM and CDR2 ANQGSEA. V lost 8 bases to trimming and J lost 7 bases, with 14 bases between them. For the CDR3, the DNA is TGCAGCTCCCAGTCTCAGGGTGAAGCTTTCTTT. It is translated as CSSQSQGEAFF.

V and J are TRBV4-3 and TRBJ1-4; maybe TRBD1 (5 bases). The CDR3 has 16 amino acids. Germline V gene sequence: CDR1 LGHNA, CDR2 YSLEER. V was clipped by 4 bases and J by 8 bases, with 20 bases between them. The CDR3 region has the DNA TGCGCCAGCAGCCCGGACATGGGGAGGTCATGGGAAAAACTGTTTTTT. Protein product: CASSPDMGRSWEKLFF.

V is TRBV28 and J is TRBJ2-7; tentative D call: TRBD1 (6 bases). The germline V gene encodes CDR1 MDHEN and CDR2 SYDVKM. The CDR3 has 15 residues. Trimming took 7 bases from V and 3 from J, leaving 19 bases between them. The CDR3 sequence is CASTPHLRGSYEQYF. The DNA of the CDR3 is TGTGCCAGCACCCCCCACCTTAGGGGGAGCTACGAGCAGTACTTC.

V and J are TRBV6-1 and TRBJ1-1, with no clear D. There are 11 residues in the CDR3. The ends were cut back, 3 bases at V and 11 bases at J, with 10 bases in the middle. Germline CDR1 and CDR2: MNHNS and SASEGT. CDR3 residues: CASSEGRRAFF. CDR3 nucleotide sequence: TGTGCCAGCAGTGAGGGTAGGCGGGCTTTCTTT.

V usage is TRBV7-8 and J usage is TRBJ2-7, with D possibly matching TRBD1 (6 bases). This CDR3 contains 16 residues. Trimming stripped 1 base from V and 5 bases from J, with 18 bases between. Germline lookup yields CDR1 SGHVS and CDR2 FQNEAQ. The CDR3 is CASSLVVNRVWDEQYF. CDR3 bases: TGTGCCAGCAGCTTAGTTGTCAACAGGGTGTGGGACGAGCAGTACTTC.

This clone has a handful of counts. The same CDR3 can be traced to other DNA sequences in this sample. The chain employs TRBV19 and TRBJ2-5; 7 bases agree with TRBD1. CDR1 is LNHDA and CDR2 is SQIVND in the germline V gene (reference sequence). With V trimmed by 4 bases and J by 4 bases, 3 bases remained unmatched. The CDR3 is made up of 13 amino acids. The CDR3 sequence: CASSTGGSETQYF. DNA of the CDR3: TGTGCCAGTAGTACAGGGGGTTCAGAGACCCAGTACTTC.

V and J are TRBV18 and TRBJ2-2, with 7 bases fitting TRBD1. Germline loops: CDR1 KGHSH, CDR2 LQKENI. This CDR3 has 14 residues. The V and J ends lost 2 bases and 7 bases, in that order; junction bases with no gene match: 4. The CDR3 loop is CASSPGQANGELFF. CDR3 nucleotides: TGTGCCAGCTCACCAGGACAGGCCAACGGGGAGCTGTTTTTT. Full variable domain (outside the CDR3, taken from reference TRBV18 and TRBJ2-2): NAGVMQNPRHLVRRRGQEARLRCSPMKGHSHVYWYRQLPEEGLKFMVYLQKENIIDESGMPKERFSAEFPKEGPSILRIQQVVRGDSAAYFCASSPGQANGELFFGEGSRLTVL.

Note on this clone: Other DNA sequences in the sample encode the same CDR3. CDR3 region: CASSLGGTVNQPQHF. The CDR3 nucleotides are TGTGCCAGCAGCTTAGGCGGGACAGTAAATCAGCCCCAGCATTTT. The chain has TRBV7-9 and TRBJ1-5; 7 bases match TRBD1. The CDR3 is 15 residues long. V was clipped by 1 base and J by 4 bases; unmatched bases: 4. Germline values: CDR1 SEHNR, CDR2 FQNEAQ (reference sequence). The whole variable domain, remainder taken from reference TRBV7-9 and TRBJ1-5, is DTGVSQNPRHKITKRGQNVTFRCDPISEHNRLYWYRQTLGQGPEFLTYFQNEAQLEKSRLLSDRFSAERPKGSFSTLEIQRTEQGDSAMYLCASSLGGTVNQPQHFGDGTRLSIL.

The chain has TRBV7-2 and TRBJ2-5, with D tentatively TRBD2 (6 bases). The V gene's germline CDR1 is SGHTA and CDR2 FQGNSA. The V and J ends lost 10 bases and 5 bases respectively, with 20 bases between them. The CDR3 consists of 14 residues. The chain's CDR3 is CATRTAGLAETQYF. The CDR3 DNA is TGTGCCACTCGTACGGCGGGACTCGCCGAGACCCAGTACTTC. Full variable domain (missing parts from reference TRBV7-2 and TRBJ2-5): GAGVSQSPSNKVTEKGKDVELRCDPISGHTALYWYRQSLGQGLEFLIYFQGNSAPDKSGLPSDRFSAERTGGSVSTLTIQRTQQEDSAVYLCATRTAGLAETQYFGPGTRLLVL.

This chain joins TRBV9 and TRBJ1-2; D is perhaps TRBD1 (6 bases). The CDR3 consists of 16 residues. Germline loops: CDR1 SGDLS, CDR2 YYNGEE. V lost 4 bases and J lost 0, with 16 bases in between. The CDR3 coding sequence is TGTGCCAGCAGCCGGTCAGGGGTGAGAGCTAACTATGGCTACACCTTC. Its protein product is CASSRSGVRANYGYTF.

This clone was picked up one time. This chain connects TRBV6-5 to TRBJ2-3, with 11 bases that match TRBD2. The V segment lost 5 bases and the J segment 0 bases; nucleotides outside the gene matches: 1. Germline values: CDR1 MNHEY, CDR2 SVGAGI. The CDR3 has 15 amino acids. CDR3 sequence (DNA): TGTGCCAGCAGTCGGACTAGCGGGAGCACAGATACGCAGTATTTT. Amino acids: CASSRTSGSTDTQYF.

V and J are TRBV4-3 and TRBJ2-5, with TRBD2 matching over 8 bases. The CDR3 length is 18 residues. Germline V gene data show CDR1 as LGHNA and CDR2 as YSLEER. V gave up 1 base and J gave up 2 bases; unmatched junction bases: 12. DNA of the CDR3: TGCGCCAGCAGCCAAGTGTTAGCGGGAACAAGGGTACAAGAGACCCAGTACTTC. Its translation is CASSQVLAGTRVQETQYF.

V usage is TRBV9 and J usage is TRBJ2-3; D may be TRBD2 (5 bases). Germline CDR1 SGDLS, CDR2 YYNGEE. V dropped 0 bases and J dropped 6 bases, with 11 bases sitting between them. The CDR3 runs 14 residues. CDR3 residues: CASSVAAGGDTQYF. CDR3 coding DNA: TGTGCCAGCAGCGTAGCGGCGGGTGGGGATACGCAGTATTTT.

The chain employs TRBV28 and TRBJ2-5, with 15 bases that match TRBD2. V dropped 4 bases and J dropped 5; count of bases not matched to a gene: 8. The germline V gene has CDR1 MDHEN and CDR2 SYDVKM. The CDR3 spans 17 residues. The CDR3 protein is CASSSWTSGRAFETQYF. The CDR3 bases are TGTGCCAGCAGTTCCTGGACTAGCGGGAGGGCCTTTGAGACCCAGTACTTC.

The table lists this clone with a few counts. J is TRBJ2-5 and V is TRBV6-6; maybe TRBD1 (5 bases). The CDR3 extends over 14 amino acids. Germline values: CDR1 MNHNY, CDR2 SVGAGI (reference sequence). V was trimmed by 5 bases and J by 2 bases, leaving 12 bases between them. CDR3 amino acids: CASSTTGRQETQYF. CDR3 nucleotides: TGTGCCAGCAGTACTACAGGAAGGCAAGAGACCCAGTACTTC.

This clone has only a few counts. The J gene is TRBJ2-1, the V gene TRBV11-2; 13 nucleotides align to TRBD2. This CDR3 is built from 15 residues. Germline assignment: CDR1 SGHAT and CDR2 FQNNGV. V gave up 5 bases and J gave up 7 bases; unmatched junction bases: 5. Here the CDR3 reads CASSPGLAGRNEQFF. The CDR3 DNA reads as TGTGCCAGCAGCCCGGGACTAGCGGGACGTAATGAGCAGTTCTTC.

This clone was recorded a few times. The rearrangement uses TRBV25-1 and TRBJ1-2; 10 bases align to TRBD1. The CDR3 sequence is 17 residues long. Trimming at V came to 6 bases and at J to 4 bases, leaving 14 bases not matched to a gene. Germline assignment: CDR1 MGHDK and CDR2 SYGVNS. The CDR3 DNA sequence: TGTGCCAGCAGAGCCGCCGGGACAGGGGCCTTTAGCTATGGCTACACCTTC. Residues: CASRAAGTGAFSYGYTF.

This clone has more than one count but fewer than ten. V gene TRBV7-3 combines with J gene TRBJ2-2; tentative D call: TRBD2 (6 bases). In germline, CDR1 is SGHTA, CDR2 FQGTGA. Trimming pared 3 bases from V and 4 bases from J, leaving 9 bases between. The CDR3 spans 14 residues. This chain's CDR3 is CASSFGGPTGELFF. CDR3 DNA: TGTGCCAGCAGCTTCGGAGGGCCCACCGGGGAGCTGTTTTTT.

The chain recombines TRBV28 with TRBJ2-7, with D unresolved. Per germline, CDR1 MDHEN and CDR2 SYDVKM. Between the trimmed V and J ends, which lost 1 base and 0 bases, there was a span of 7 bases. The length of the CDR3 is 14 residues. Here the CDR3 reads CASSLSLYSYEQYF. CDR3 in DNA: TGTGCCAGCAGTTTATCACTGTACTCCTACGAGCAGTACTTC.

This clone has only a few counts. The J gene is TRBJ2-2, the V gene TRBV2; D ambiguous. The V end lost 6 bases, the J end lost 5 bases, and 7 bases lay between the germline ends. The CDR3 has 12 residues. The germline gives CDR1 SNHLY, CDR2 FYNNEI. This CDR3 is CASSLYTGELFF. As DNA, the CDR3 is TGTGCCAGCAGCCTGTATACCGGGGAGCTGTTTTTT.

The chain is built from TRBV21-1 and TRBJ2-7; the table assigns TRBD1, which was not confirmed against the DNA. TRBV21-1 is flagged as a pseudogene. This CDR3 has 14 amino acids. CDR3 loop: CASSKRTGSGEQYF. CDR3 nucleotide sequence: TGTGCCAGCAGCAAGCGGACAGGCTCGGGGGAGCAGTACTTC.

J is TRBJ2-7 and V is TRBV6-5, with a tentative D call TRBD2 (5 bases). Germline CDR1 is MNHEY and CDR2 is SVGAGI. The CDR3 runs to 13 residues. The V end was cut by 5 bases, the J end by 2 bases, with 10 bases between. The CDR3 spells CASSAGRAYEQYF. The CDR3 region has the DNA TGTGCCAGCAGTGCGGGTAGGGCCTACGAGCAGTACTTC.

The chain is built from TRBV28 and TRBJ1-2; D is uncertain. Germline V lookup: CDR1 MDHEN, CDR2 SYDVKM. Deletions cut 6 bases from V and 5 bases from J, with 10 bases between. This CDR3 comprises 12 residues. The CDR3 bases are TGTGCCAGCAGACCGGGGAAGTATGGCTACACCTTC. This sequence encodes CASRPGKYGYTF.

This clone came up a few times. V usage is TRBV30 and J usage is TRBJ2-3, with TRBD2 identical over 9 bases. With V trimmed by 4 bases and J by 6 bases, 11 bases remained unmatched. The CDR3 extends over 15 amino acids. The V gene's germline CDR1 is GTSNPN and CDR2 SVGIG (reference sequence). CDR3 residues: CAWTELGGREDTQYF. The DNA of the CDR3 is TGTGCCTGGACCGAACTGGGCGGGAGGGAGGATACGCAGTATTTT.

This clone was seen a handful of times. At the DNA level, this CDR3 is encoded by other sequences in the same sample as well. V usage is TRBV18 and J usage is TRBJ2-3; no clear D. Between the trimmed V and J ends, which lost 3 bases and 3 bases, there was a span of 4 bases. Germline assignment: CDR1 KGHSH and CDR2 LQKENI. The CDR3 totals 12 residues. In DNA, the CDR3 is TGTGCCAGCTCACCTTCAACAGATACGCAGTATTTT. The encoded protein is CASSPSTDTQYF.